This T cell receptor beta chain comes out of a study of post-analysis software for immune sequencing data. Whole-study context: There were relapsing-remitting, secondary progressive and progressive-relapsing multiple sclerosis among the disease courses included. Study-wide results and limits: Patients showed TRBV5-6, TRBV5-1 and TRBV20-1 among five TRBV segments more frequent than in controls. A significant reduction in normalized Chao1 diversity was observed in multiple sclerosis patients versus controls.

Trimming took 2 bases from V and 12 from J; bases not matched to a gene: 13. CDR1 and CDR2 from the germline V gene are DFQATT and SNEGSKA (reference sequence). CDR3 length: 16 amino acids. cDNA libraries of TCR beta carried unique molecular identifiers. Input amounts of about 0.95 to 11 million T cells were used. These gave 500,000 or so cDNA molecules, so each molecule approximated one T cell. TCRdb processed the PCR reads anew with MiXCR; each CDR3 protein has one entry. Seen here are fewer than 850,000 distinct CDR3 sequences, roughly 27% observed once, and the top ten hold under 0.7%. Details on this clonotype: Its specificity is not known.

The TCR sequence derives from a girl aged 5 to 17 with multiple sclerosis. Sequencing was done on a sample of blood. This chain connects TRBV20-1 to TRBJ2-1; 13 bases are a match to TRBD2. The CDR3 protein is CSARLPGTSGKVRQFF. CDR3 coding DNA: TGCAGTGCTAGACTACCCGGGACTAGCGGGAAGGTGCGGCAGTTCTTC.